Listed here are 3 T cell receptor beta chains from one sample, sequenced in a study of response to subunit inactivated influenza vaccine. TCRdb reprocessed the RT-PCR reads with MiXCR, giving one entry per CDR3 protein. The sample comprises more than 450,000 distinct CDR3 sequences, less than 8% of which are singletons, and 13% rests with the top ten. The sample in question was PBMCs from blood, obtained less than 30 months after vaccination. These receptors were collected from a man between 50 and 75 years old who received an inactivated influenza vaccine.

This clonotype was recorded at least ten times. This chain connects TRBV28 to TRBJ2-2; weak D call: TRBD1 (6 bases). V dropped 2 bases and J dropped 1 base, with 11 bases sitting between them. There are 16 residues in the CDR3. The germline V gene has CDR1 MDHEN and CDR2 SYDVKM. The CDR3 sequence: CASSLNGGWNTGELFF. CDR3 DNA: TGTGCCAGCAGTTTAAATGGGGGCTGGAACACCGGGGAGCTGTTTTTT.

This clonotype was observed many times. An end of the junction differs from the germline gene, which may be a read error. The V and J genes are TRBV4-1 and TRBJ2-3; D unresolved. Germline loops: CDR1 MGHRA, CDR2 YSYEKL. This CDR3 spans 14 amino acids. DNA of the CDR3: TGTGCCAGCAGCCAAGCTCCTAGCACAGATACGCAGTATTTT. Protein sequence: CASSQAPSTDTQYF.

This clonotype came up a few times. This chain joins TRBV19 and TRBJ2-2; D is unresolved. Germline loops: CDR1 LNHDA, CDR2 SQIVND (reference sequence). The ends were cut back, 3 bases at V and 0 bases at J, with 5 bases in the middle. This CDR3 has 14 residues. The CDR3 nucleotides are TGTGCCAGTAGTATCTTAGCGAACACCGGGGAGCTGTTTTTT. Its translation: CASSILANTGELFF.